Below are 13 T cell receptor beta chains sequenced from a single sample in a study of blood T cell repertoires in COVID-19. The table came from immunoSEQ multiplex PCR; TCRdb's copy has only in-frame clones and leaves some out. The table has some 330,000 clones, approximately 87% seen once; the top ten hold roughly 4.1%. Sequenced input: peripheral blood. These receptors were taken from a woman aged 45-60 years with active or convalescent COVID-19.

A single count supports this clone. V and J are TRBV14 and TRBJ2-7; 10 positions match TRBD2. Germline V lookup: CDR1 SGHDN, CDR2 FVKESK. The CDR3 runs 15 residues. The junction had 4 bases not matched to a gene; V was cut back by 3 bases and J by 2 bases. CDR3 sequence: CASSHRTSGPYEQYF. The CDR3 bases are TGTGCCAGCAGCCACCGGACTAGCGGACCCTACGAGCAGTACTTC. The variable domain in full, completed from reference TRBV14 and TRBJ2-7, reads EAGVTQFPSHSVIEKGQTVTLRCDPISGHDNLYWYRRVMGKEIKFLLHFVKESKQDESGMPNNRFLAERTGGTYSTLKVQPAELEDSGVYFCASSHRTSGPYEQYFGPGTRLTVT.

This sequence joins TRBV3-1 (or the pseudogene TRBV3-2) and TRBJ2-2, with 11 nucleotides matching TRBD2. This CDR3 has 16 amino acids. CDR1 and CDR2 (germline): LGHDT, YNNKEL (reference sequence). V dropped 5 bases and J dropped 3; count of bases not matched to a gene: 5. CDR3 nucleotides: TGTGCCAGCAGCGCGGGACTAGCGGATTACACCGGGGAGCTGTTTTTT. It translates to CASSAGLADYTGELFF.

The rearrangement joins TRBV11-2 to TRBJ2-2; tentative D call: TRBD2 (6 bases). There are 15 residues in the CDR3. Germline CDR1 and CDR2: SGHAT and FQNNGV. The V end was cut by 5 bases, the J end by 5 bases, with 15 bases between. CDR3 protein: CASSPPTGGTGELFF. The CDR3 DNA sequence: TGTGCCAGCAGCCCACCCACCGGGGGAACCGGGGAGCTGTTTTTT.

The chain has TRBV7-2 and TRBJ2-7; TRBD2 matches at 7 bases. The CDR3 totals 14 residues. Germline loops: CDR1 SGHTA, CDR2 FQGNSA. The ends lost 5 bases at V and 5 bases at J; junction bases unmatched: 9. CDR3 protein: CASSLRLAQNEQYF. The CDR3 region has the DNA TGTGCCAGCAGCCTCCGACTAGCACAAAACGAGCAGTACTTC.

The V and J genes are TRBV28 and TRBJ1-6, with 7 bases matching TRBD1. V lost 2 bases to trimming and J lost 4 bases; unmatched junction nucleotides: 11. Germline V gene sequence: CDR1 MDHEN, CDR2 SYDVKM. The CDR3 is made up of 18 amino acids. CDR3 amino acids: CASSLGSTGVGYNSPLHF. CDR3 nucleotides: TGTGCCAGCAGTTTAGGGTCCACAGGGGTGGGTTATAATTCACCCCTCCACTTT.

The sample holds one count of this clone. The chain uses TRBV7-9 and TRBJ2-5; 10 bases are a match to TRBD2. The CDR3 length is 15 residues. V dropped 3 bases and J dropped 5; count of bases not matched to a gene: 6. Germline loops: CDR1 SEHNR, CDR2 FQNEAQ (reference sequence). The CDR3 loop is CASSFLAGEVETQYF. The CDR3 nucleotides are TGTGCCAGCAGCTTCCTAGCGGGAGAGGTGGAGACCCAGTACTTC.

This clone was observed once. This chain uses TRBV4-3 with TRBJ1-4; 7 bases fit TRBD1. V dropped 4 bases and J dropped 6; count of bases not matched to a gene: 8. This CDR3 is built from 15 residues. Germline assignment: CDR1 LGHNA and CDR2 YSLEER. The CDR3 DNA follows: TGCGCCAGCAGCCCAAAGGGACAGTTTGATGAAAAACTGTTTTTT. Translating gives CASSPKGQFDEKLFF.

This sequence joins TRBV28 and TRBJ1-5, with D uncertain. There are 15 residues in the CDR3. Trimming pared 5 bases from V and 0 bases from J, leaving 11 bases between. Germline-derived CDR1 and CDR2 are MDHEN and SYDVKM. The CDR3 sequence: CASSPETDSNQPQHF. The DNA of the CDR3 is TGTGCCAGCAGTCCGGAGACCGATAGCAATCAGCCCCAGCATTTT.

The genes are TRBV19 and TRBJ1-5, with D maybe TRBD1 (5 bases). There are 13 residues in the CDR3. Trimming shortened V by 6 bases and J by 4 bases, and 10 bases separated the two germline ends. Germline loops: CDR1 LNHDA, CDR2 SQIVND (reference sequence). DNA of the CDR3: TGTGCCAGTAGGACAGACAGAAATCAGCCCCAGCATTTT. It yields the protein CASRTDRNQPQHF. The entire variable domain, with the rest obtained from reference TRBV19 and TRBJ1-5, is as follows: DGGITQSPKYLFRKEGQNVTLSCEQNLNHDAMYWYRQDPGQGLRLIYYSQIVNDFQKGDIAEGYSVSREKKESFPLTVTSAQKNPTAFYLCASRTDRNQPQHFGDGTRLSIL.

The J gene is TRBJ1-1, the V gene TRBV15; TRBD1 matches at 7 bases. The J segment lost 5 bases and the V segment lost 0 bases, leaving 9 bases of the junction unmatched. Germline loops: CDR1 LNHNV, CDR2 YYDKDF (reference sequence). This CDR3 is 16 amino acids long. In DNA, the CDR3 is TGTGCCACCAGCAGAGATCGGGGCAGGGGGACAACTGAAGCTTTCTTT. Translating it yields CATSRDRGRGTTEAFF.

The V and J genes are TRBV29-1 and TRBJ2-7; the match to TRBD1 covers 9 bases. The trim removed 3 bases at V and 5 bases at J, leaving 8 bases unmatched. The CDR3 length is 14 residues. Germline CDR1 is SQVTM and CDR2 is ANQGSEA. The CDR3 spells CSVDRGTGTDEQYF. The CDR3 region has the DNA TGCAGCGTTGATCGCGGGACAGGGACCGACGAGCAGTACTTC.

This chain joins TRBV5-6 and TRBJ1-1, with TRBD1 as a possible D gene (5 bases). V dropped 4 bases and J dropped 0 bases, with 13 bases sitting between them. CDR1 SGHDT and CDR2 YYEEEE come from the germline V gene. The CDR3 consists of 15 residues. Here the CDR3 DNA reads TGTGCCAGCAGCACCGGACACATAATGAACACTGAAGCTTTCTTT. Translating it yields CASSTGHIMNTEAFF.

The sample holds a few counts of this clone. The gene calls are TRBV18 and TRBJ2-4; weak D call: TRBD2 (6 bases). Per germline, CDR1 KGHSH and CDR2 LQKENI. The V gene lost 0 bases and the J gene lost 1 base, with 34 bases spanning the gap. The CDR3 length is 24 residues. DNA of the CDR3: TGTGCCAGCTCACCACCGGAGGGTGGCACGGAGAGGGGCAGTCTTTCATGGGCCAAAAACATTCAGTACTTC. This gives the protein CASSPPEGGTERGSLSWAKNIQYF.